This is a list of T cell receptor beta chains from one sample in a study of T cells in Graves' hyperthyroidism and ophthalmopathy. TCRdb reprocessed the multiplex PCR reads via MiXCR and lists one record per CDR3 protein. This table has more than 450,000 distinct CDR3 sequences, 20% appearing once. The sequencing input was blood. The receptors derive from a middle-aged man with Graves' ophthalmopathy. Both conserved end residues are part of each CDR3. D genes are given only for firm matches. Clone size is not always given. Where it is, it says once, few, many or a class for expanded clones.

>TRBJ2-7|TRBV13|NA|many
CASSLFPHEQYF
TGTGCCAGCAGCTTGTTCCCCCACGAGCAGTACTTC
>TRBJ2-1|TRBV2|NA|few
CASSESHGSYNEQFF
TGTGCCAGCAGTGAGTCCCATGGCTCCTACAATGAGCAGTTCTTC
>TRBJ2-1|TRBV5-1|NA|many
CASSPPPPGDNEQFF
TGCGCCAGCAGCCCTCCCCCCCCTGGGGACAATGAGCAGTTCTTC
>TRBJ2-2|TRBV7-7|NA|NA
CASSSQRGSNTGELFF
TGTGCTAGCAGCTCCCAGAGGGGGTCGAACACCGGGGAGCTGTTTTTT
>TRBJ1-1|TRBV30|TRBD1|many
CAWSNRGTEAFF
TGTGCCTGGAGTAACAGGGGCACTGAAGCTTTCTTT
>TRBJ1-4|TRBV29-1|NA|NA
CSVEGGPVEKLFF
TGCAGCGTTGAGGGGGGCCCGGTCGAAAAACTGTTTTTT
>TRBJ2-1|TRBV28|TRBD1|many
CASSLYAGGDEQFF
TGTGCCAGCAGTTTATATGCAGGGGGCGATGAGCAGTTCTTC
>TRBJ1-2|TRBV28|TRBD1|many
CASSPGTGIGYNYGYTF
TGTGCCAGCAGTCCAGGGACAGGGATAGGGTATAACTATGGCTACACCTTC
>TRBJ1-5|TRBV7-9|NA|NA
CASTIGDQPQHF
TGTGCCAGCACCATAGGGGATCAGCCCCAGCATTTT
>TRBJ2-1|TRBV5-1|TRBD2|NA
CASSSHLAGASNEQFF
TGCGCCAGCAGCTCCCACCTAGCGGGAGCGAGCAATGAGCAGTTCTTC
>TRBJ1-4|TRBV7-9|NA|few
CASSLFNGPTNEKLFF
TGTGCCAGCAGCTTGTTTAACGGTCCGACTAATGAAAAACTGTTTTTT
>TRBJ2-7|TRBV3-1|TRBD2|NA
CASSQTGLESSEQYF
TGTGCCAGCAGCCAAACGGGACTAGAATCCTCCGAGCAGTACTTC
>TRBJ2-1|TRBV5-1|TRBD2|many
CASSVGDYGYNEQFF
TGCGCCAGCAGCGTGGGGGACTATGGCTACAATGAGCAGTTCTTC
>TRBJ2-5|TRBV9|NA|NA
CASSVSGDPETQYF
TGTGCCAGCAGTGTCTCAGGGGATCCGGAGACCCAGTACTTC
>TRBJ2-3|TRBV10-3|NA|NA
CAIKGGSTDTQYF
TGTGCCATCAAGGGGGGTAGCACAGATACGCAGTATTTT
>TRBJ2-2|TRBV24-1|TRBD2|NA
CATSETSGSFWAAGELFF
TGTGCCACCAGTGAGACTAGCGGGAGCTTCTGGGCGGCCGGGGAGCTGTTTTTT
>TRBJ2-4|TRBV4-1|TRBD2|NA
CASSHDTSGAQNIQYF
TGCGCCAGCAGCCATGACACTAGCGGGGCCCAAAACATTCAGTACTTC
>TRBJ2-3|TRBV7-3|NA|many
CASSKTYRVTDTQYF
TGTGCCAGCAGCAAAACTTACAGGGTTACAGATACGCAGTATTTT
>TRBJ2-3|TRBV20-1|TRBD2|many
CSAIWDGRADTQYF
TGCAGTGCTATATGGGACGGGAGGGCAGATACGCAGTATTTT
>TRBJ2-2|TRBV11-3|TRBD1|NA
CASSLEGTGVNTGELFF
TGTGCCAGCAGCTTAGAAGGGACAGGGGTTAACACCGGGGAGCTGTTTTTT
>TRBJ1-5|TRBV20-1|NA|NA
CSALRSCPNQPQHF
TGCAGTGCCCTCAGGTCATGCCCCAATCAGCCCCAGCATTTT
>TRBJ2-1|TRBV30|NA|few
CAGRGYNEQFF
TGTGCCGGTCGGGGTTACAATGAGCAGTTCTTC
>TRBJ2-4|TRBV20-1|TRBD1|many
CSAPPSGTGSWGIQYF
TGCAGTGCTCCACCGTCCGGGACAGGGTCATGGGGCATTCAGTACTTC
>TRBJ2-7|TRBV6-1|TRBD1|NA
CASSDNPQGAYEQYF
TGTGCCAGCAGTGACAATCCACAGGGGGCCTACGAGCAGTACTTC
>TRBJ1-3|TRBV29-1|NA|NA
CSVAGSSSGNTIYF
TGCAGCGTTGCTGGGTCGAGCTCTGGAAACACCATATATTTT
>TRBJ2-5|TRBV7-9|NA|NA
CASTIQETQYF
TGTGCCAGCACGATACAAGAGACCCAGTACTTC
>TRBJ2-2|TRBV5-6|TRBD2|NA
CASSLGLAGGLNTGELFF
TGTGCCAGCAGCTTGGGACTAGCGGGAGGACTGAACACCGGGGAGCTGTTTTTT
>TRBJ2-7|TRBV9|NA|NA
CASSVAPDGYEQYF
TGTGCCAGCAGCGTAGCTCCGGACGGCTACGAGCAGTACTTC
>TRBJ2-2|TRBV9|NA|few
CASSVRRAGELFF
TGTGCCAGCAGCGTTCGAAGAGCCGGGGAGCTGTTTTTT
>TRBJ1-2|TRBV6-2/TRBV6-3|NA|few
CASSYTIANYGYTF
TGTGCCAGCAGTTACACCATCGCTAACTATGGCTACACCTTC